This is a list of T cell receptor beta chains from one sample in a study of blood T cell repertoires in COVID-19. The data were produced by immunoSEQ multiplex PCR, yet TCRdb's version contains in-frame clones alone and is incomplete. The profile shows about 300,000 clones, 65% to 90% of them singletons. The sequencing input was PBMCs or T cells enriched from blood (not recorded which). Receptors were obtained from a man aged 30 to 45 who had recovered from COVID-19. CDR3s include the opening cysteine and the closing phenylalanine or tryptophan. A D gene is named only where the DNA matches it firmly.

TRBV18,TRBD1,TRBJ1-6,CASFTGGPSPLHF,TGTGCCAGCTTTACAGGGGGACCTTCACCCCTCCACTTT
TRBV28,TRBD2,TRBJ2-1,CASRLAGGKEQFF,TGTGCCAGCCGGCTAGCGGGGGGAAAAGAGCAGTTCTTC
TRBV15,NA,TRBJ2-3,CATSRDLAGTTDTQYF,TGTGCCACCAGCAGAGATCTAGCCGGTACCACAGATACGCAGTATTTT
TRBV2,NA,TRBJ1-4,CASTAILNEKLFF,TGTGCCAGCACTGCCATACTTAATGAAAAACTGTTTTTT
TRBV5-1,TRBD1,TRBJ1-1,CASSLRTPGGSGNTEAFF,TGCGCCAGCAGCTTACGAACGCCAGGGGGCTCCGGGAACACTGAAGCTTTCTTT
TRBV7-2,NA,TRBJ1-1,CASLLWGEGTEAFF,TGTGCCAGCCTCTTATGGGGGGAGGGTACTGAAGCTTTCTTT
TRBV30,TRBD1,TRBJ2-5,CAWDTGTGGQETQYF,TGTGCCTGGGATACCGGGACAGGGGGCCAAGAGACCCAGTACTTC
TRBV6-5,NA,TRBJ2-5,CASIDLHGHRETQYF,TGTGCCAGCATCGATCTCCATGGGCACCGGGAGACCCAGTACTTC
TRBV5-6,NA,TRBJ1-2,CASSPTDSNYGYTF,TGTGCCAGCAGCCCAACCGACAGCAACTATGGCTACACCTTC
TRBV7-8,NA,TRBJ1-2,CASSLSSLDGYTF,TGTGCCAGCAGCTTAAGTTCTTTAGATGGCTACACCTTC
TRBV27,TRBD1,TRBJ1-2,CASSGQAYGYTF,TGTGCCAGCAGCGGACAGGCCTATGGCTACACCTTC
TRBV27,NA,TRBJ2-7,CASRGGSYEQYF,TGTGCCAGCAGAGGAGGTAGCTACGAGCAGTACTTC
TRBV5-6,TRBD2,TRBJ2-1,CASSTTGLAHNEQFF,TGTGCCAGCAGCACCACGGGACTAGCGCACAATGAGCAGTTCTTC
TRBV2,TRBD1,TRBJ1-2,CASSGTGNGYTF,TGTGCCAGCAGTGGGACAGGGAATGGCTACACCTTC
TRBV28,TRBD2,TRBJ2-3,CASSLFLAGGGPYF,TGTGCCAGCAGTTTATTCCTAGCGGGAGGAGGGCCGTATTTT
TRBV28,NA,TRBJ2-5,CASRSRGQETQYF,TGTGCCAGCAGAAGCAGGGGCCAAGAGACCCAGTACTTC
TRBV5-5,TRBD2,TRBJ2-5,CASSESGGEAETQYF,TGTGCCAGCAGCGAAAGCGGGGGGGAGGCAGAGACCCAGTACTTC
TRBV18,NA,TRBJ1-2,CASSPTIPSSGYTF,TGTGCCAGCTCCCCCACCATCCCAAGTAGTGGCTACACCTTC
TRBV6-5,NA,TRBJ2-1,CASRAGLSYNEQFF,TGTGCCAGCAGGGCTGGACTTTCCTACAATGAGCAGTTCTTC
TRBV30,NA,TRBJ1-3,CAWFHPGGGNTIYF,TGTGCCTGGTTCCACCCGGGGGGCGGAAACACCATATATTTT
TRBV18,NA,TRBJ2-5,CASSPVKETQYF,TGTGCCAGCTCACCAGTTAAAGAGACCCAGTACTTC
TRBV27,TRBD1,TRBJ2-7,CASRRTGGTHEQYF,TGTGCCAGCAGGAGGACAGGGGGGACCCACGAGCAGTACTTC
TRBV5-1,TRBD1,TRBJ1-1,CASNTGDEGEAFF,TGCGCCAGCAATACAGGGGATGAGGGTGAAGCTTTCTTT
TRBV5-1,TRBD1,TRBJ1-2,CASSLAGTEYGYTF,TGCGCCAGCAGCTTGGCCGGGACAGAATATGGCTACACCTTC